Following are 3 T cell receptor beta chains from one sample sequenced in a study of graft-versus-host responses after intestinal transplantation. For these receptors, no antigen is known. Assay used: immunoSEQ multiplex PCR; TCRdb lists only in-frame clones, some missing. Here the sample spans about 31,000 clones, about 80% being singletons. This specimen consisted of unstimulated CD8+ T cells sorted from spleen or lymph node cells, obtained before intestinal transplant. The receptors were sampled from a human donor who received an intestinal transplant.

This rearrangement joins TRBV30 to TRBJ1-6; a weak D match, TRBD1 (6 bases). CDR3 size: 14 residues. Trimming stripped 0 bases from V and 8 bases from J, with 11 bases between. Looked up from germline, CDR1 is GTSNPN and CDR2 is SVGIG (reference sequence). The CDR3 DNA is TGTGCCTGGAGTGTTGGACAGATCTATTCACCCCTCCACTTT. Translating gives CAWSVGQIYSPLHF. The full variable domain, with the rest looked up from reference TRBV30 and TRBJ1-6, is SQTIHQWPATLVQPVGSPLSLECTVEGTSNPNLYWYRQAAGRGLQLLFYSVGIGQISSEVPQNLSASRPQDRQFILSSKKLLLSDSGFYLCAWSVGQIYSPLHFGNGTRLTVT.

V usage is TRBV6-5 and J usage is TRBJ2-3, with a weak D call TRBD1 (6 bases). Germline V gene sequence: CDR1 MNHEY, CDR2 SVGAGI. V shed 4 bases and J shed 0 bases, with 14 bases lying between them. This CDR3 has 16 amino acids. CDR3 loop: CASSFDRTPSTDTQYF. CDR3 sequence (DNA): TGTGCCAGCAGTTTCGACAGGACCCCTAGCACAGATACGCAGTATTTT.

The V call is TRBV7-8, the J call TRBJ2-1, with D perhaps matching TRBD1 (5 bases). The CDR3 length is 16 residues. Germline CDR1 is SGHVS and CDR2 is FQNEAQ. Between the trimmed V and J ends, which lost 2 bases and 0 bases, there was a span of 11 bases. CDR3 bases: TGTGCCAGCAGCTTATGGGGCGGACGCTCCTACAATGAGCAGTTCTTC. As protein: CASSLWGGRSYNEQFF.